This TCR beta chain was retrieved from a study of T cells in Graves' hyperthyroidism and ophthalmopathy. Germline CDR1 and CDR2: LGHNA and YSLEER. V shed 1 base and J 1 base; nucleotides not matched to a gene: 6. The CDR3 runs to 16 residues. Exclusion of patients followed from uncontrolled infection, other autoimmune disease, pregnancy or lactation. Amplified regions were TCR beta CDR3 sequences from RNA transcripts. TCR CDR3 underwent first-round RT-PCR with the HTBI primer set. TCRdb fed the multiplex PCR reads into MiXCR, producing one record per CDR3 protein. The sample has about 210,000 distinct CDR3 sequences, approximately 20% seen once. This clonotype occurred many times. What it binds is not known. Study-wide findings and caveats: Most expanded thyroid clonotypes above 0.001 recurred in blood.

The V gene is TRBV4-3, the J gene TRBJ1-1; TRBD1 matches at 7 bases. The sequence was obtained from a man in his forties with Graves' hyperthyroidism. Material: blood. CDR3: CASSQVTTGANTEAFF. The DNA for the CDR3 is TGCGCCAGCAGCCAAGTTACCACAGGGGCGAACACTGAAGCTTTCTTT.